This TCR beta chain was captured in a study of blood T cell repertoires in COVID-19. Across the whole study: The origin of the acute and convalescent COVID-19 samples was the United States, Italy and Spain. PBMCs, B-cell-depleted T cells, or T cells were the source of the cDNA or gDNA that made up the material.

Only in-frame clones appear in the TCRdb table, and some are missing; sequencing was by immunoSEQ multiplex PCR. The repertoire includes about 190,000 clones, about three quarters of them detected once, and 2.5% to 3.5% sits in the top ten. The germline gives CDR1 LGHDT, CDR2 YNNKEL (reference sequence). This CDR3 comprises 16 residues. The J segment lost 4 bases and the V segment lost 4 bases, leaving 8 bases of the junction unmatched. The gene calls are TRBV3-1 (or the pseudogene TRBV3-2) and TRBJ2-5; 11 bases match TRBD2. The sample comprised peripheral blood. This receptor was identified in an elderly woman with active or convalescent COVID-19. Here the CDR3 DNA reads TGTGCCAGCAGCCGGCTAGCGGGGGGCTCAGGAGAGACCCAGTACTTC. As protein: CASSRLAGGSGETQYF.